This T cell receptor beta chain was sequenced during a study of T cells after yellow fever vaccination. Study details: For low cell numbers, libraries were made with SMART-Seq v4 Ultra Low Input. Study-wide findings and caveats: Most clones from primary vaccination were detected again post-booster (approximately 97% CD4, around 90% CD8). Only a minor proportion of clonotypes was detected across both CD4 and CD8 compartments.

This CDR3 is 16 amino acids long. V dropped 5 bases and J dropped 1 base, with 15 bases sitting between them. Germline V gene lookup returns CDR1 PRHDT and CDR2 FYEKMQ (reference sequence). About this clonotype: Its antigen remains unknown.

Conversion of TCR transcripts into cDNA relied on 5'RACE template switching, which added a universal primer site and UMIs. TCRdb independently ran MiXCR on the 5' RACE reads; one entry per CDR3 protein. There are about 500,000 distinct CDR3 sequences in the sample; roughly a sixth occur only once, and around 16% lies in the top ten. The sample consisted of PBMCs, taken about 5 days after the first yellow fever vaccination. The chain is built from TRBV13 and TRBJ1-5; possible D gene TRBD1, 5 bases. The sequence was obtained from a man between 18 and 35 years old who received the YFV17D yellow fever vaccine. The DNA for the CDR3 is TGTGCCAGCAGCCAATCCGGGGGAGGAAGCAATCAGCCCCAGCATTTT. Protein: CASSQSGGGSNQPQHF.